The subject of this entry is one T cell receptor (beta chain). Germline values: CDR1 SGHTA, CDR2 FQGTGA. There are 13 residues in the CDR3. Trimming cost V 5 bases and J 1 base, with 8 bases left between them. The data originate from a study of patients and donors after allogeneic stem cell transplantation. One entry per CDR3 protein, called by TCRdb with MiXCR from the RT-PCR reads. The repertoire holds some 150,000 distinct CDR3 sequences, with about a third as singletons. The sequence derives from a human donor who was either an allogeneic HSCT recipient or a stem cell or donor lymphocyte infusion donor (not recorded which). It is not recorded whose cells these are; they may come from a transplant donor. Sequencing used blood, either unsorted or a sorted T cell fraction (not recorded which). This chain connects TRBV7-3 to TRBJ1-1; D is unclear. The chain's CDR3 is CASSISENTEAFF. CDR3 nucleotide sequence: TGTGCCAGCAGCATCTCAGAGAACACTGAAGCTTTCTTT.